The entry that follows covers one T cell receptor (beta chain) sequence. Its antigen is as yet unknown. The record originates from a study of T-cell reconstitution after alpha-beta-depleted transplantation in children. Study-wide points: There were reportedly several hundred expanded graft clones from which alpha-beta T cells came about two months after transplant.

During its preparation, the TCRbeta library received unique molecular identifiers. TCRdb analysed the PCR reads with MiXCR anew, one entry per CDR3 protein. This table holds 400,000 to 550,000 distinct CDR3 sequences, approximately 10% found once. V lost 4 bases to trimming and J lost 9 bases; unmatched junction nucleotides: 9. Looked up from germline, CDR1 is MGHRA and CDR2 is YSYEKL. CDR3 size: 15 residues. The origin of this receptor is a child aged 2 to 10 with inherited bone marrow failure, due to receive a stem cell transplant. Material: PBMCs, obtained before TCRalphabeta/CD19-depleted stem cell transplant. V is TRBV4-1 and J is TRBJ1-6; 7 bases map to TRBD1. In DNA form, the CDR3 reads TGCGCCAGCAGCCCAACCGACAGGGAAGGTTCACCCCTCCACTTT. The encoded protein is CASSPTDREGSPLHF.